The next 15 T cell receptor beta chains were all read from a single sample in a study of long-term antiretroviral therapy in people with HIV. The authors ran the immunoSEQ assay, v3.0, at survey level. Sequencing used immunoSEQ multiplex PCR; TCRdb keeps in-frame clones, though not all of them. This table has 20,000 to 25,000 clones, approximately 80% appearing once. The input for sequencing was unsorted PBMCs, taken 0.5 years before starting antiretroviral therapy. These receptors were obtained from a middle-aged man with HIV.

The chain uses TRBV19 and TRBJ2-7, with 9 bases identical to TRBD2. This CDR3 region has 13 residues. Germline loops: CDR1 LNHDA, CDR2 SQIVND (reference sequence). V lost 5 bases and J lost 6; bases outside the gene matches: 5. The CDR3 DNA reads TGTGCCAGTAGTGGCGGGGGGGCCCTCGAGCAGTACTTC. Protein product: CASSGGGALEQYF.

This clone was counted only a few times. The V call is TRBV7-9, the J call TRBJ2-7, with D maybe TRBD2 (5 bases). Trimming took 5 bases from V and 7 from J, leaving 9 bases between them. CDR1 is SEHNR, CDR2 FQNEAQ, per germline (reference sequence). CDR3 length: 11 residues. The chain's CDR3 is CASSPRGEQYF. For the CDR3, the DNA is TGTGCCAGCAGCCCCCGGGGAGAGCAGTACTTC. The variable domain in full, with the rest retrieved from reference TRBV7-9 and TRBJ2-7, is DTGVSQNPRHKITKRGQNVTFRCDPISEHNRLYWYRQTLGQGPEFLTYFQNEAQLEKSRLLSDRFSAERPKGSFSTLEIQRTEQGDSAMYLCASSPRGEQYFGPGTRLTVT.

This chain uses TRBV29-1 with TRBJ2-1, with D perhaps TRBD2 (6 bases). Trimming cost V 5 bases and J 1 base, with 9 bases left between them. The CDR3 totals 13 residues. Germline V gives CDR1 SQVTM, CDR2 ANQGSEA. CDR3 in DNA: TGCAGCGTTAAAGGAGGGTCCTACAATGAGCAGTTCTTC. Translated: CSVKGGSYNEQFF.

The chain links TRBV27 to TRBJ2-2; D is unclear. Trimming shortened V by 5 bases and J by 3 bases, and 7 bases separated the two germline ends. The CDR3 contains 13 residues. Germline V gene data show CDR1 as MNHEY and CDR2 as SMNVEV (reference sequence). The CDR3 loop is CASSTLYTGELFF. The CDR3 nucleotides read TGTGCCAGCAGTACCCTTTACACCGGGGAGCTGTTTTTT.

This chain links TRBV6-6 with TRBJ1-2, with a tentative D call TRBD1 (6 bases). V gave up 7 bases and J gave up 0 bases, with 18 bases separating them. Germline V gene sequence: CDR1 MNHNY, CDR2 SVGAGI (reference sequence). CDR3 length: 16 residues. CDR3 DNA: TGTGCCAGCACCGGGACTAGGGGGGAGACTAACTATGGCTACACCTTC. This gives the protein CASTGTRGETNYGYTF.

The chain uses TRBV12-5 and TRBJ1-5; D is unclear. The CDR3 is 13 amino acids. CDR1 LGHNT and CDR2 FRNRAP come from the germline V gene. The V end lost 2 bases, the J end lost 0 bases, and 2 bases lay between the germline ends. In DNA, the CDR3 is TGTGCTAGTGGTTTGAATAGCAATCAGCCCCAGCATTTT. As protein: CASGLNSNQPQHF.

The J gene is TRBJ1-1, the V gene TRBV19; D not resolved. The V gene lost 3 bases and the J gene lost 1 base, with 6 bases spanning the gap. Per germline, CDR1 LNHDA and CDR2 SQIVND (reference sequence). The CDR3 covers 13 residues. The CDR3 region has the DNA TGTGCCAGTAGTATCTGGTCGAACACTGAAGCTTTCTTT. Translation: CASSIWSNTEAFF.

The chain couples TRBV13 to TRBJ2-2; a possible D gene is TRBD1 (6 bases). Per the germline V gene, CDR1 is PRHDT and CDR2 is FYEKMQ (reference sequence). The CDR3 totals 15 residues. Trimming took 5 bases from V and 1 from J, leaving 11 bases between them. CDR3 sequence reads: CASSPGTRNTGELFF. The CDR3 bases are TGTGCCAGCAGCCCCGGGACACGGAACACCGGGGAGCTGTTTTTT.

The rearrangement links TRBV28 to TRBJ1-1, with 7 bases fitting TRBD1. Per germline, CDR1 MDHEN and CDR2 SYDVKM. V was pared by 6 bases and J by 7 bases, with 5 bases of the junction left unmatched. The CDR3 sequence is 12 residues long. The CDR3 spells CASRDRVLEAFF. The CDR3 region has the DNA TGTGCCAGCAGAGACAGGGTACTTGAAGCTTTCTTT.

This clone qualifies as medium-sized. The V and J genes are TRBV10-3 and TRBJ2-7, with 7 positions matching TRBD1. CDR1 is ENHRY and CDR2 is SYGVKD in the germline V gene. There are 16 residues in the CDR3. V shed 0 bases and J 0 bases; nucleotides not matched to a gene: 5. The CDR3 nucleotides are TGTGCCATCAGTGAGTCAGGTTCAGGGGGCTCCTACGAGCAGTACTTC. This sequence encodes CAISESGSGGSYEQYF.

This clone was observed once. This chain links TRBV11-2 with TRBJ1-1; weak D call: TRBD1 (5 bases). V was clipped by 4 bases and J by 1 base, with 19 bases between them. CDR1 is SGHAT and CDR2 is FQNNGV in the germline V gene. CDR3 size: 17 residues. The CDR3 DNA follows: TGTGCCAGCAGCTCTCTGCGCCACAGGCCGGGGAACACTGAAGCTTTCTTT. Amino acids: CASSSLRHRPGNTEAFF. The entire variable domain, with the rest obtained from reference TRBV11-2 and TRBJ1-1, is as follows: EAGVAQSPRYKIIEKRQSVAFWCNPISGHATLYWYQQILGQGPKLLIQFQNNGVVDDSQLPKDRFSAERLKGVDSTLKIQPAKLEDSAVYLCASSSLRHRPGNTEAFFGQGTRLTVV.

The V gene is TRBV13, the J gene TRBJ2-3; 8 bases are shared with TRBD1. The V gene end was trimmed by 5 bases and the J gene end by 7 bases; junction bases not matched to a gene: 11. CDR1 and CDR2 from the germline V gene are PRHDT and FYEKMQ (reference sequence). The CDR3 runs to 15 residues. For the CDR3, the DNA is TGTGCCAGCAGCGAACGAGGACAGGGAATAAATACGCAGTATTTT. It specifies CASSERGQGINTQYF.

The rearrangement uses TRBV5-1 and TRBJ2-5, with D maybe TRBD2 (5 bases). This CDR3 has 15 amino acids. The germline V and J ends were trimmed by 0 bases and 6 bases, with 15 bases remaining between them. Germline V CDR1 and CDR2: SGHRS, YFSETQ. The CDR3 nucleotides are TGCGCCAGCAGCTTGGCCCGGGGTCCCCAGCAGACCCAGTACTTC. Translation: CASSLARGPQQTQYF.

The rearrangement links TRBV6-5 to TRBJ2-5; D is uncertain. The J call may be faulty, since TRBJ2-7 better matches the DNA end. This CDR3 contains 11 residues. Germline CDR1 and CDR2: MNHEY and SVGAGI. The CDR3 DNA is TGTGCCAGCACAGGAGCCTACGAGCAGTACTTC. Residues: CASTGAYEQYF.

The chain has TRBV21-1 and TRBJ2-3; the D segment call TRBD1 is taken from the table without a DNA check. TRBV21-1 is shown as a pseudogene. The CDR3 runs 14 residues. CDR3 bases: TGTGCCAGCACCTCAGGGGGATTCACAGATACGCAGTATTTT. Translated, it gives CASTSGGFTDTQYF.